This TCR beta chain was obtained from a study of T-cell memory formation after mild COVID-19. Study-wide context: TCR clusters largely stayed donor specific. Study-level findings and limits: Clones contracting day 15 to 85 were balanced CD4/CD8; later expanders leaned CD4+.

CDR1 and CDR2 from the germline V gene are MNHEY and SVGAGI. CDR3 length: 16 amino acids. Trimming removed 2 bases at V and 0 bases at J, with 11 bases between. This clonotype was counted only a few times. Its antigen is undetermined. TCRdb recomputed calls from the 5' RACE reads with MiXCR, one row per CDR3 protein. The data contain 300,000 to 400,000 distinct CDR3 sequences, over 10% of them singletons. J is TRBJ1-3 and V is TRBV6-5, with D possibly TRBD1 on 5 matching bases. This sequence originates from a man younger than 35 who had mild COVID-19 (a few samples of this study predate the infection). Cell type and time point are not known. What was sequenced was PBMCs or a T cell subset sorted from them (not recorded which). The CDR3 nucleotides are TGTGCCAGCAGTTACGGGGCAGGAAGCTCTGGAAACACCATATATTTT. It yields the protein CASSYGAGSSGNTIYF.